This TCR beta chain was recorded in a study of T-cell reconstitution after alpha-beta-depleted transplantation in children. Study-level findings and limits: Expanded graft clones, several hundred of them, were reportedly the source of alpha-beta T cells about two months after transplant. It was surviving recipient T cells and thymic progenitors that gave some patients high TCRbeta diversity at day 60. Diversity and T-cell counts at one year after transplant derived mostly from new T cells.

Comments on this clonotype: Its target is unknown.

The germline V gene encodes CDR1 LNHDA and CDR2 SQIVND (reference sequence). The junction had 8 bases not matched to a gene; V was cut back by 5 bases and J by 5 bases. This CDR3 has 16 amino acids. Preparation of the TCRbeta library involved a method that used unique molecular identifiers. TCRdb used MiXCR to reprocess the PCR reads, holding one entry per CDR3 protein. The profile shows 400,000 to 550,000 distinct CDR3 sequences, 8% to 11% of them singletons. The source of this sequence is a child aged 2 to 9 with inherited bone marrow failure, due to receive a stem cell transplant. The sample was PBMCs, taken before TCRalphabeta/CD19-depleted stem cell transplant. This chain links TRBV19 with TRBJ2-5; TRBD2 matches at 13 bases. The DNA for the CDR3 is TGTGCCAGTAGTTACCTCGGACTAGCGGGAGTCGAGACCCAGTACTTC. Protein product: CASSYLGLAGVETQYF.